The following is a TCR beta chain sequence with its context. In germline, CDR1 is MNHNY, CDR2 SVGAGI (reference sequence). The CDR3 is 14 residues long. V shed 4 bases and J 3 bases; nucleotides not matched to a gene: 3. The sample is drawn from a study of blood T cell repertoires in COVID-19. Turning to the study itself: Acute-phase and convalescent COVID-19 samples originated in the United States, Italy and Spain. The analysed material was cDNA or gDNA that came from T cells, B-cell-depleted T cells, or PBMCs.

Under the authors' procedure: Cell counts per sample came from amplifying reference gene primers. Assay: immunoSEQ multiplex PCR; the TCRdb copy retains only in-frame clones and omits some. V and J calls and clone size follow that table, whereas D and trimming were derived from the DNA. The data show 150,000 to 200,000 clones, about four fifths seen once. The chain couples TRBV6-6 to TRBJ2-5; 9 nucleotides agree with TRBD2. Input material: peripheral blood. The TCR originated in a human donor with acute or convalescent COVID-19. The donor label of this sample is uncertain. The chain's CDR3 is CASSLGGGEETQYF. The DNA for the CDR3 is TGTGCCAGCAGTTTGGGCGGGGGGGAAGAGACCCAGTACTTC.